This passage covers 9 T cell receptor beta chains from one sample sequenced in a study of blood T cell repertoires in COVID-19. TCRdb's copy holds only in-frame clones and misses some; the assay was immunoSEQ multiplex PCR. Of 80,000 to 95,000 clones listed, roughly 90% are singletons. Sequenced input: peripheral blood. The receptors stem from a man aged 70 or older with acute or convalescent COVID-19.

The chain links TRBV7-3 to TRBJ2-5; TRBD1 might be the D (5 bases). V lost 5 bases, J lost 13 bases, and 26 bases lay in between. The CDR3 extends over 15 amino acids. Per the germline V gene, CDR1 is SGHTA and CDR2 is FQGTGA. CDR3 nucleotides: TGTGCCAGCAGCCCACAGGAGTCCCCAAGTGATCCCCTGTACTTC. It specifies CASSPQESPSDPLYF.

This chain connects TRBV6-5 to TRBJ2-7; D perhaps matches TRBD2 (6 bases). V lost 10 bases and J 0 bases, leaving 16 bases between the germline ends. This CDR3 has 14 residues. Germline CDR1 and CDR2: MNHEY and SVGAGI. CDR3 bases: TGTGCCATCGACGACTGGGGAGGCTCCTACGAGCAGTACTTC. Its protein is CAIDDWGGSYEQYF.

The chain couples TRBV30 to TRBJ2-7; TRBD1 aligns across 8 bases. CDR1 is GTSNPN, CDR2 SVGIG, per germline (reference sequence). The CDR3 is made up of 14 amino acids. The J segment lost 1 base and the V segment lost 1 base, leaving 3 bases of the junction unmatched. The CDR3 sequence is CAWSGQGISYEQYF. CDR3 DNA: TGTGCCTGGAGTGGACAGGGGATATCCTACGAGCAGTACTTC.

V and J are TRBV5-1 and TRBJ2-7; 9 bases are shared with TRBD1. V trimming: 4 bases; J trimming: 0 bases; junction bases outside the gene matches: 5. Germline V CDR1 and CDR2: SGHRS, YFSETQ. The CDR3 spans 15 residues. In DNA form, the CDR3 reads TGCGCCAGCAGCCCCGGGACAGGGAGCTCCTACGAGCAGTACTTC. Amino acid sequence: CASSPGTGSSYEQYF.

The V call is TRBV24-1, the J call TRBJ2-3, with no clear D. Trimming pared 2 bases from V and 1 base from J, leaving 9 bases between. The CDR3 consists of 15 residues. Germline CDR1 KGHDR, CDR2 SFDVKD. CDR3 protein: CATSDWQMGTDTQYF. The CDR3 nucleotides are TGTGCCACCAGTGATTGGCAGATGGGCACAGATACGCAGTATTTT.

The gene calls are TRBV6-5 and TRBJ2-7, with 8 bases identical to TRBD2. The CDR3 sequence is 13 residues long. Germline V gene data show CDR1 as MNHEY and CDR2 as SVGAGI. Losses at the gene ends were 4 bases for V and 3 bases for J; bases not matched to a gene: 2. As DNA, the CDR3 is TGTGCCAGCAGTTCGACTAGCGACTACGAGCAGTACTTC. As protein: CASSSTSDYEQYF.

CDR3 DNA sequence: TGTGCCAGCAGCAAGGGGACTAGCGGGAGCTCCTACGAGCAGTACTTC. Translating gives CASSKGTSGSSYEQYF. The chain recombines TRBV5-4 with TRBJ2-7; TRBD2 matches at 14 bases. With 4 bases clipped from V and 0 bases from J, the junction kept 3 bases outside the gene matches. This CDR3 comprises 16 residues. Germline V CDR1 and CDR2: SGHNT, YYREEE (reference sequence).

J is TRBJ2-2 and V is TRBV24-1, with D uncertain. Trimming took off 6 bases at V and 1 base at J, with 5 bases between the two ends. Germline V gene lookup returns CDR1 KGHDR and CDR2 SFDVKD. This CDR3 has 13 amino acids. Here the CDR3 DNA reads TGTGCCACCAGTTCGGGGAACACCGGGGAGCTGTTTTTT. It codes for CATSSGNTGELFF.

This chain connects TRBV7-9 to TRBJ1-1; a possible D gene is TRBD1 (5 bases). Between the trimmed V and J ends, which lost 2 bases and 9 bases, there was a span of 19 bases. Germline-derived CDR1 and CDR2 are SEHNR and FQNEAQ (reference sequence). The CDR3 length is 15 residues. CDR3 protein: CASSLSASGQGKAFF. The DNA for the CDR3 is TGTGCCAGCAGCTTATCGGCTTCTGGGCAGGGCAAAGCTTTCTTT.